These 30 T cell receptor beta chains originate from one sample sequenced in a study of identical twins. Each CDR3 protein is one row after TCRdb ran MiXCR on the 5' RACE reads. The table lists about 790,000 distinct CDR3 sequences, about 20% of them singletons. This sample also appeared in a second study, on T cells expressing NK-cell markers.

Sequencing input: PBMCs. The receptors stem from a young woman in good health.

This clonotype appeared many times. CDR3 amino acids: CSARWDTQYF. Written as DNA, the CDR3 is TGCAGTGCTAGATGGGATACGCAGTATTTT. The V call is TRBV20-1, the J call TRBJ2-3; D is unresolved. Germline CDR1 DFQATT, CDR2 SNEGSKA (reference sequence). This CDR3 spans 10 amino acids. Trimming removed 2 bases at V and 6 bases at J, with 3 bases between.

This clonotype was observed a handful of times. The chain carries TRBV20-1 and TRBJ2-7, with 10 bases lining up with TRBD2. Germline V gene data show CDR1 as DFQATT and CDR2 as SNEGSKA (reference sequence). V was pared by 3 bases and J by 0 bases, with 2 bases of the junction left unmatched. The length of the CDR3 is 14 residues. CDR3 loop: CSARSSGSSYEQYF. CDR3 nucleotide sequence: TGCAGTGCTAGGTCTAGCGGGAGCTCCTACGAGCAGTACTTC.

In DNA, the CDR3 is TGTGCCAGCAGCTTCCGTTCGGTAGCGTCCGAGCAGTACTTC. This codes for CASSFRSVASEQYF. The chain couples TRBV7-6 to TRBJ2-7; weak D call: TRBD2 (5 bases). There are 14 residues in the CDR3. Germline V gives CDR1 SGHVS, CDR2 FNYEAQ. V was clipped by 3 bases and J by 6 bases, with 15 bases between them.

This clonotype was counted between two and nine times. One end of the junction does not line up with germline, which may come from a read error. The chain has TRBV20-1 and TRBJ2-3; D may be TRBD2 (5 bases). The CDR3 spans 14 residues. From germline, CDR1 is DFQATT and CDR2 SNEGSKA (reference sequence). The CDR3, as DNA: TGCAGCGCTAGTACCCGGAAAGGGAGAGATACGCAGTATTTT. Translating gives CSASTRKGRDTQYF.

A few counts support this clonotype. The V gene is TRBV12-3 or TRBV12-4, the J gene TRBJ2-7; maybe TRBD2 (6 bases). The CDR3 has 16 amino acids. V dropped 7 bases and J dropped 0 bases, with 19 bases sitting between them. CDR3 bases: TGTGCCAGCACCCCGAGTTGGGGGGAGCCCTCCTACGAGCAGTACTTC. Translated, it gives CASTPSWGEPSYEQYF.

The chain joins TRBV7-6 to TRBJ1-6, with D hard to call. CDR3 size: 16 residues. Germline V gene sequence: CDR1 SGHVS, CDR2 FNYEAQ. The V end was cut by 0 bases, the J end by 7 bases, with 13 bases between. The CDR3 DNA is TGTGCCAGCAGCTTAGCGGCTGAGGGAAAAAATTCACCCCTCCACTTT. Translation gives CASSLAAEGKNSPLHF.

This clonotype was counted a few times. The chain employs TRBV12-3 or TRBV12-4 and TRBJ2-5; the match to TRBD2 covers 7 bases. After removal of 1 base from V and 4 bases from J, the junction contained 3 bases not matched to a gene. The CDR3 totals 14 residues. In nucleotides, the CDR3 is TGTGCCAGCAGTTTAGTCGGACTAGGAGAGACCCAGTACTTC. Amino acid sequence: CASSLVGLGETQYF.

This clonotype has just a few counts. The chain uses TRBV5-1 and TRBJ2-5, with 10 bases identical to TRBD2. Germline V lookup: CDR1 SGHRS, CDR2 YFSETQ. The V segment lost 4 bases and the J segment 1 base; nucleotides outside the gene matches: 13. This CDR3 region has 18 residues. CDR3 protein: CASSETKIAGGSQETQYF. For the CDR3, the DNA is TGCGCCAGCAGCGAGACGAAGATAGCGGGGGGATCCCAAGAGACCCAGTACTTC.

In this sample, this clonotype turned up a few times. The chain employs TRBV12-3 or TRBV12-4 and TRBJ1-6, with D possibly matching TRBD1 (6 bases). This CDR3 region has 17 residues. The ends were cut back, 3 bases at V and 9 bases at J, with 21 bases in the middle. In nucleotides, the CDR3 is TGTGCCAGCAGTTTCAGGTGGGGGTTGGGGGGCCGTTCACCCCTCCACTTT. Its protein is CASSFRWGLGGRSPLHF.

The chain has TRBV30 and TRBJ2-7, with a tentative D call TRBD1 (6 bases). There are 12 residues in the CDR3. V was cut by 4 bases and J by 10 bases, with 17 bases left in between. Per the germline V gene, CDR1 is GTSNPN and CDR2 is SVGIG (reference sequence). The CDR3: CAWTTDSSLQYF. DNA for the CDR3: TGTGCCTGGACCACGGACAGCTCCTTACAGTACTTC.

The chain employs TRBV18 and TRBJ2-7, with 7 positions matching TRBD1. The CDR3 spans 16 residues. The germline V gene has CDR1 KGHSH and CDR2 LQKENI. Losses at the gene ends were 0 bases for V and 4 bases for J; bases not matched to a gene: 9. The CDR3 nucleotides are TGTGCCAGCTCACCACCTGGAAGGGGGCTTCAATACGAGCAGTACTTC. It codes for CASSPPGRGLQYEQYF.

The sample holds many counts of this clonotype. The chain couples TRBV6-5 to TRBJ2-7; 9 nucleotides match TRBD1. The CDR3 loop spans 14 amino acids. V shed 2 bases, J shed 2 bases, and the junction held 1 base outside the gene matches. Germline V gene lookup returns CDR1 MNHEY and CDR2 SVGAGI. CDR3 sequence: CASSYGTGTYEQYF. The DNA for the CDR3 is TGTGCCAGCAGTTACGGGACAGGGACCTACGAGCAGTACTTC.

This clonotype was picked up a small number of times. The rearrangement links TRBV5-1 to TRBJ1-1; D is unclear. This CDR3 spans 14 amino acids. V was trimmed by 4 bases and J by 6 bases, leaving 16 bases between them. CDR1 is SGHRS, CDR2 YFSETQ, per germline. CDR3 amino acids: CASSPSRQIAEAFF. The DNA of the CDR3 is TGCGCCAGCAGCCCCTCTAGGCAGATCGCTGAAGCTTTCTTT. Together with reference TRBV5-1 and TRBJ1-1, the CDR3 gives the full variable domain: KAGVTQTPRYLIKTRGQQVTLSCSPISGHRSVSWYQQTPGQGLQFLFEYFSETQRNKGNFPGRFSGRQFSNSRSEMNVSTLELGDSALYLCASSPSRQIAEAFFGQGTRLTVV.

This clonotype was counted a few times. The chain combines TRBV11-2 with TRBJ2-1; no firm D call. V was trimmed by 4 bases and J by 8 bases, leaving 12 bases between them. This CDR3 region has 13 residues. The germline V gene encodes CDR1 SGHAT and CDR2 FQNNGV. This CDR3 is CASSSGPAYEQFF. The CDR3, as DNA: TGTGCCAGCAGCTCCGGTCCCGCCTATGAGCAGTTCTTC.

This chain connects TRBV9 to TRBJ2-3; no clear D gene. CDR3 length: 14 residues. Germline-derived CDR1 and CDR2 are SGDLS and YYNGEE. V dropped 2 bases and J dropped 0 bases, with 7 bases sitting between them. DNA of the CDR3: TGTGCCAGCAGCGTTGAGGAGAGCACAGATACGCAGTATTTT. It codes for CASSVEESTDTQYF. Together with reference TRBV9 and TRBJ2-3, the CDR3 gives the full variable domain: DSGVTQTPKHLITATGQRVTLRCSPRSGDLSVYWYQQSLDQGLQFLIQYYNGEERAKGNILERFSAQQFPDLHSELNLSSLELGDSALYFCASSVEESTDTQYFGPGTRLTVL.

The sample holds a few counts of this clonotype. The chain couples TRBV9 to TRBJ1-2; D possibly corresponds to TRBD1 (5 bases). The germline CDR1 and CDR2 sequences are SGDLS and YYNGEE. Trimming removed 3 bases at V and 5 bases at J, with 17 bases between. The CDR3 covers 15 residues. CDR3 region: CASSARGDGTYGYTF. CDR3 DNA: TGTGCCAGCAGCGCGCGCGGGGACGGGACTTATGGCTACACCTTC.

The CDR3 loop reads CSARHGLETQYF. The CDR3 nucleotides are TGCAGTGCTAGGCATGGTCTAGAGACCCAGTACTTC. The V call is TRBV20-1, the J call TRBJ2-5; D gene unclear. The CDR3 covers 12 residues. Trimming removed 3 bases at V and 4 bases at J, with 9 bases between. The V gene's germline CDR1 is DFQATT and CDR2 SNEGSKA (reference sequence).

This rearrangement joins TRBV20-1 to TRBJ2-2, with D uncertain. Germline V gene sequence: CDR1 DFQATT, CDR2 SNEGSKA (reference sequence). V was shortened by 3 bases and J by 0 bases, with 8 bases between the two germline ends. The CDR3 covers 14 residues. CDR3 in amino acids: CSASHPSNTGELFF. The CDR3 coding sequence is TGCAGTGCTAGCCACCCTTCGAACACCGGGGAGCTGTTTTTT.

The chain recombines TRBV29-1 with TRBJ1-1; the match to TRBD1 covers 7 bases. J gave up 7 bases and V 7 bases, and 6 bases lay outside the gene matches. Germline assignment: CDR1 SQVTM and CDR2 ANQGSEA. The CDR3 loop spans 11 amino acids. The CDR3 DNA is TGCAGCGAATACAGGGGAGATGAAGCTTTCTTT. It encodes CSEYRGDEAFF. Looking up the rest from reference TRBV29-1 and TRBJ1-1 gives the full variable domain: SAVISQKPSRDICQRGTSLTIQCQVDSQVTMMFWYRQQPGQSLTLIATANQGSEATYESGFVIDKFPISRPNLTFSTLTVSNMSPEDSSIYLCSEYRGDEAFFGQGTRLTVV.

This clonotype was observed a handful of times. The gene calls are TRBV7-2 and TRBJ2-5; perhaps TRBD2 as D (5 bases). This CDR3 is 13 amino acids long. Trimming took 3 bases from V and 2 from J, leaving 7 bases between them. CDR1 is SGHTA, CDR2 FQGNSA, per germline. The CDR3 loop is CASSFPGQETQYF. The CDR3 nucleotides are TGTGCCAGCAGCTTCCCGGGGCAAGAGACCCAGTACTTC.

This clonotype was found a few times. J is TRBJ1-6 and V is TRBV7-2, with D tentatively TRBD1 (5 bases). V gave up 1 base and J gave up 7 bases, with 11 bases separating them. The germline V gene encodes CDR1 SGHTA and CDR2 FQGNSA. CDR3 length: 15 amino acids. CDR3 DNA sequence: TGTGCCAGCAGCTTAGTTCGACAGCCGAATTCACCCCTCCACTTT. The encoded protein is CASSLVRQPNSPLHF.

This clonotype appeared many times. V usage is TRBV5-1 and J usage is TRBJ2-1; no firm D call. Germline V CDR1 and CDR2: SGHRS, YFSETQ. This CDR3 has 14 residues. Between the trimmed V and J ends, which lost 5 bases and 0 bases, there was a span of 9 bases. The CDR3 reads CASSSASSYNEQFF. The CDR3 coding sequence is TGCGCCAGCAGTTCAGCGAGCTCCTACAATGAGCAGTTCTTC.

This clonotype was counted a few times. This sequence joins TRBV5-1 and TRBJ1-5; TRBD1 matches at 8 bases. Looked up from germline, CDR1 is SGHRS and CDR2 is YFSETQ. This CDR3 is built from 16 residues. Germline trimming cut 3 bases from V and 2 bases from J; bases unmatched to any gene: 7. The CDR3 sequence: CASSSRTGSGNQPQHF. As DNA, the CDR3 is TGCGCCAGCAGCTCCCGGACAGGGTCGGGCAATCAGCCCCAGCATTTT. Full variable domain (rest looked up from reference TRBV5-1 and TRBJ1-5): KAGVTQTPRYLIKTRGQQVTLSCSPISGHRSVSWYQQTPGQGLQFLFEYFSETQRNKGNFPGRFSGRQFSNSRSEMNVSTLELGDSALYLCASSSRTGSGNQPQHFGDGTRLSIL.

The V and J genes are TRBV12-3 or TRBV12-4 and TRBJ1-2, with TRBD1 identical over 7 bases. The junction had 8 bases not matched to a gene; V was cut back by 6 bases and J by 1 base. The CDR3 covers 15 residues. For the CDR3, the DNA is TGTGCCAGCAGCATCGGGACAGCGAATAACTATGGCTACACCTTC. Its translation is CASSIGTANNYGYTF.

This clonotype was observed a few times. This chain links TRBV12-3 or TRBV12-4 with TRBJ1-1, with D unclear. V was cut by 6 bases and J by 5 bases, with 13 bases left in between. The CDR3 length is 13 residues. CDR3 in amino acids: CASRDPGGTEAFF. In DNA form, the CDR3 reads TGTGCCAGCAGGGATCCTGGAGGGACTGAAGCTTTCTTT.

The chain recombines TRBV18 with TRBJ2-1; D is possibly TRBD1 (5 bases). Trimming removed 6 bases at V and 9 bases at J, with 15 bases between. This CDR3 is 13 amino acids long. The germline V gene encodes CDR1 KGHSH and CDR2 LQKENI. The CDR3 sequence is CASSSGPAPEQFF. The CDR3 DNA reads as TGTGCCAGCTCCTCAGGGCCCGCGCCTGAGCAGTTCTTC.

The chain links TRBV12-3 or TRBV12-4 to TRBJ2-5; the match to TRBD1 covers 7 bases. Trimming cost V 5 bases and J 1 base; bases outside gene matches: 22. The CDR3 is 20 amino acids. The CDR3 nucleotides are TGTGCCAGCAGTGTACATCGACAGGGCCTAACTATGAGCTTCCAAGAGACCCAGTACTTC. It specifies CASSVHRQGLTMSFQETQYF.

This clonotype was observed a handful of times. CDR3 region: CASRQLYEQYF. As DNA, the CDR3 is TGTGCCAGCAGGCAGCTCTACGAGCAGTACTTC. The chain uses TRBV28 and TRBJ2-7; no firm D call. This CDR3 spans 11 amino acids. Trimming cost V 6 bases and J 3 bases, with 6 bases left between them. The germline V gene has CDR1 MDHEN and CDR2 SYDVKM.

V gene TRBV20-1 combines with J gene TRBJ2-7; no reliable D call. V was cut by 0 bases and J by 3 bases, with 18 bases left in between. This CDR3 comprises 16 residues. CDR1 is DFQATT and CDR2 is SNEGSKA in the germline V gene (reference sequence). In nucleotides, the CDR3 is TGCAGTGCTAGAGACAATGACAAAGCCACGGGCTACGAGCAGTACTTC. Encoded protein: CSARDNDKATGYEQYF.

The chain links TRBV4-3 to TRBJ2-1, with 9 bases lining up with TRBD2. The CDR3 loop spans 15 amino acids. The junction had 1 base not matched to a gene; V was cut back by 0 bases and J by 4 bases. Per the germline V gene, CDR1 is LGHNA and CDR2 is YSLEER. As DNA, the CDR3 is TGCGCCAGCAGCCAAGATACTAGCGGGTACAATGAGCAGTTCTTC. As protein: CASSQDTSGYNEQFF.